This TCR beta chain was found in a study of glioma-infiltrating T cells after dendritic cell vaccination. Background on the study: Patients had newly diagnosed or recurrent glioblastoma and received dendritic cell vaccines.

About this clone itself: Its cognate antigen is unknown. A junction boundary mismatches the germline segment, possibly from a read error.

The assay was immunoSEQ multiplex PCR, and TCRdb's table has in-frame clones only and misses some. The sample gives about 32,000 clones, roughly nine tenths of which show up once; 2.2% is in the top ten. The germline V gene has CDR1 SEHNR and CDR2 FQNEAQ (reference sequence). This CDR3 has 14 amino acids. Notes on the study in general: Longer survival after dendritic cell vaccination followed higher pretreatment TIL content.

This rearrangement joins TRBV7-9 to TRBJ1-6; no reliable D call. This TCR was sampled from a human donor with glioblastoma. The material was blood, obtained before dendritic cell vaccination. As DNA, the CDR3 is TGTGCCAGCAGCTTGAACGACTATAATTCCCCCCTCCACTTT. This encodes CASSLNDYNSPLHF.